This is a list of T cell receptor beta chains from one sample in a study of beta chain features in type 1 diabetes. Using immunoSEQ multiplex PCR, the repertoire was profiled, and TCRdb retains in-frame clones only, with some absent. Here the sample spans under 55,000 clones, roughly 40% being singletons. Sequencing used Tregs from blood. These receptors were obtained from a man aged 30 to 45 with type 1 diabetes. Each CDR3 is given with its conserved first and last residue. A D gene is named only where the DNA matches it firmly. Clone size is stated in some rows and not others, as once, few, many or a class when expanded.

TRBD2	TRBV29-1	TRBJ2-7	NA	TGCAGCGTTCCTGTACTAGCGGGAGGGCCAGAGGAGCAGTACTTC	CSVPVLAGGPEEQYF
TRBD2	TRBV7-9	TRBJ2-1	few	TGTGCCAGCAGCTTCACTAGCGGGGGGTACAATGAGCAGTTCTTC	CASSFTSGGYNEQFF
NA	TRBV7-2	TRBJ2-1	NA	TGTGCCAGCAGTTTTAGGAGGGCGGATGAGCAGTTCTTC	CASSFRRADEQFF
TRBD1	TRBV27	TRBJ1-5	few	TGTGCCAGCAGTCCGTGGGACAGGTTAGGACAGCCCCAGCATTTT	CASSPWDRLGQPQHF
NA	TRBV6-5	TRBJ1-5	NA	TGTGCCAGCAGTGGAGGGCGGAATCAGCCCCAGCATTTT	CASSGGRNQPQHF
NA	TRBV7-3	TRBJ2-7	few	TGTGCCGGGCCCCTAGCAGTAGTCTTCCCCTACGAGCAGTACTTC	CAGPLAVVFPYEQYF
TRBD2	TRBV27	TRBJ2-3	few	TGTGCCAGCAGTCCACTTTATCGACTAGCGGGAGTATCGGATACGCAGTATTTT	CASSPLYRLAGVSDTQYF
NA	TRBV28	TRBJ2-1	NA	TGTGCCAGCAGTTTAGAGAGGCGTTGTAATGAGCAGTTCTTC	CASSLERRCNEQFF
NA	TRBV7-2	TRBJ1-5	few	TGTGCCAGCAGCTTTCGGCAGGATCAGCCCCAGCATTTT	CASSFRQDQPQHF
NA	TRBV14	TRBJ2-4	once	TGTGCCAGCAGCCAAGAGGGGCCCAACATTCAGTACTTC	CASSQEGPNIQYF
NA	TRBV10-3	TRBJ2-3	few	TGTGCCATCAGCGCGGGACCCCCGTCGGATACGCAGTATTTT	CAISAGPPSDTQYF
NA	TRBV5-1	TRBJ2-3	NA	TGCGCCAGCGCTGAGGGAGGAGATACGCAGTATTTT	CASAEGGDTQYF
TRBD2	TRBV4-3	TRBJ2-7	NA	TGCGCCAGCAGCCAAGATTGGGGCGGGAGTACCTACGAGCAGTACTTC	CASSQDWGGSTYEQYF
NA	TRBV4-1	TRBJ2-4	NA	TGCGCCAGCAGTCTTATCGTGGGAGAGGGAAACATTCAGTACTTC	CASSLIVGEGNIQYF
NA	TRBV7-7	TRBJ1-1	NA	TGTGCTAGCAGCGCGACAAGGAACACTGAAGCTTTCTTT	CASSATRNTEAFF
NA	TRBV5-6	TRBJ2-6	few	TGTGCCAGCAGTTCGAGGACAGTCAACGTCCTGACTTTC	CASSSRTVNVLTF
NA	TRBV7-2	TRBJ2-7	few	TGTGCCAGCAGCCCCCCCGGGGCAGGGACTGGATACGAGCAGTACTTC	CASSPPGAGTGYEQYF
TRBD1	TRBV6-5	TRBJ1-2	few	TGTGCCAGCAGTCGGGACAGTTCAAACTATGGCTACACCTTC	CASSRDSSNYGYTF
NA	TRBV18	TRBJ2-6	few	TGTGCCAGCTCACCTCAACAGGGTAACTCTGGGGCCAACGTCCTGACTTTC	CASSPQQGNSGANVLTF
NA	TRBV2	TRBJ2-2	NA	TGTGCCAGCATCTTCCGGGGGACCCTGGGGGCCGGGGAGCTGTTTTTT	CASIFRGTLGAGELFF
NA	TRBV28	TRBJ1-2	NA	TGTGCCAGCAGTTTTCTCGAGAGAGGATACACCTTC	CASSFLERGYTF
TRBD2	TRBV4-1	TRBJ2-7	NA	TGCGCCAGCAGTCTCAACCCCGGGACTAGTTATTCCCACGAGCAGTACTTC	CASSLNPGTSYSHEQYF
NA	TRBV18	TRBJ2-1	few	TGTGCCAGCTCACCACCGTCGGCAGGAGGTCACAATGAGCAGTTCTTC	CASSPPSAGGHNEQFF
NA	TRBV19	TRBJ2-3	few	TGTGCCAGTAGGGCGTCAGACTCAGATACGCAGTATTTT	CASRASDSDTQYF
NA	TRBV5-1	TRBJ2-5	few	TGCGCCAGCAGCTTAATGGGGGGCCAAGAGACCCAGTACTTC	CASSLMGGQETQYF
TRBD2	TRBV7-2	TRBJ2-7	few	TGTGCCAGCAGCTTAGCGGGAGCGGGAGGAGGGGAGCAGTACTTC	CASSLAGAGGGEQYF
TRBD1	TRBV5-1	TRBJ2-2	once	TGCGCCAGCATCTGTTACCGGAACCCCATACAGGGGGCATATGCGAACACCGGGGAGCTGTTTTTT	CASICYRNPIQGAYANTGELFF
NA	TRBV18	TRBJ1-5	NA	TGTGCCAGCTCACTGGGGACACCTGGTAATCAGCCCCAGCATTTT	CASSLGTPGNQPQHF
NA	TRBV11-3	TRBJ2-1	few	TGTGCCAGCAGCTTAGTTGGGGCCATGGGTGGTGAGCAGTTCTTC	CASSLVGAMGGEQFF
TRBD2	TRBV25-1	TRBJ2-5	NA	TGTGCCAGCAGTGAAGGAGGCGGGCGGGAGCGAGAGACCCAGTACTTC	CASSEGGGRERETQYF
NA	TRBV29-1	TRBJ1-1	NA	TGCAGCGTCTTCACCTTACAGGGGAACACTGAAGCTTTCTTT	CSVFTLQGNTEAFF
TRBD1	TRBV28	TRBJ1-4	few	TGTGCCAGCAGTCCCTCGACAGGGGGAAATGAAAAACTGTTTTTT	CASSPSTGGNEKLFF
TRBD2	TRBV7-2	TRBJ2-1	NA	TGTGCCAGCAGCGGGGGACTAGCGGGCGGGGGACGAGCCGAGCAGTTCTTC	CASSGGLAGGGRAEQFF
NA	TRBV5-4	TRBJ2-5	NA	TGTGCCAGCAGCCGGGACTTCCAAGAGACCCAGTACTTC	CASSRDFQETQYF
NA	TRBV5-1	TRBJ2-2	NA	TGCGCCAGCAGCGCCTGGGGAGTGGGGTCCGGGGAGCTGTTTTTT	CASSAWGVGSGELFF
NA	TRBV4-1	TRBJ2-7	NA	TGCGCCAGCAGCCGATACGGCGGGAAGAGCTCCTACGAGCAGTACTTC	CASSRYGGKSSYEQYF
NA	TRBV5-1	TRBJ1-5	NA	TGCGCCAGCAGCGAAGGAGGCTATAGCAATCAGCCCCAGCATTTT	CASSEGGYSNQPQHF
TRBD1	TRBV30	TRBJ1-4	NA	TGTGCCTGGAGTGAGGGGGCTGAGGATGAAAAACTGTTTTTT	CAWSEGAEDEKLFF
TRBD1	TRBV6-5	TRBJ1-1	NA	TGTGCCAGCAGTCCTGACAGGGCCCACACTGAAGCTTTCTTT	CASSPDRAHTEAFF
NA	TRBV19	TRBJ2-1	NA	TGTGCCAGTAGTAAAATAGCGGACTCATACAATGAGCAGTTCTTC	CASSKIADSYNEQFF
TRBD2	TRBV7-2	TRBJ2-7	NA	TGTGCCAGCAGCTTAGGACTAGCGGGATTGTATTACGAGCAGTACTTC	CASSLGLAGLYYEQYF
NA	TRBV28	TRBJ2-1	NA	TGTGCCAGCAGTCGGACTCGCCCGAGGCAAGGAAACAATGAGCAGTTCTTC	CASSRTRPRQGNNEQFF
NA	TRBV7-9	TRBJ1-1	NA	TGTGCCAGCAGCTTGATGGGGCCAGATGAAGCTTTCTTT	CASSLMGPDEAFF
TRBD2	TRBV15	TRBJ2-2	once	TGTGCCACCAGCAAACTAGCGGGAGGGGAGACCGGGGAGCTGTTTTTT	CATSKLAGGETGELFF
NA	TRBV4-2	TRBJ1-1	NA	TGTGCCAGCAGCCCGAGGGGGGGCGTTAACACTGAAGCTTTCTTT	CASSPRGGVNTEAFF
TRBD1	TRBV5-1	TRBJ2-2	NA	TGCGCCAGCAGCCCACAGGGGTACACCGGGGAGCTGTTTTTT	CASSPQGYTGELFF
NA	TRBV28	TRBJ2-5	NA	TGTGCCAGCAGTTTTCAGCGTACAGAGACCCAGTACTTC	CASSFQRTETQYF
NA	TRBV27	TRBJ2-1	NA	TGTGCCAGCAGTTTACAACTGAGCTCCTACAATGAGCAGTTCTTC	CASSLQLSSYNEQFF
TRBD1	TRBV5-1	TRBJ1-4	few	TGCGCCAGCAGCTTCCAGGGGGATGGTGAAAAACTGTTTTTT	CASSFQGDGEKLFF
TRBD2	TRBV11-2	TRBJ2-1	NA	TGTGCCAGCAGCTTAAGTGGGACTAGCGGCGATGAGCAGTTCTTC	CASSLSGTSGDEQFF
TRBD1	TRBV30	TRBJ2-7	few	TGTGCCTGGATGCGGGACAGGGACGAGCAGTACTTC	CAWMRDRDEQYF
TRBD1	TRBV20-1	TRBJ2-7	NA	TGCAGTGCGAGCTCCAGGGGGGAGCAGTACTTC	CSASSRGEQYF
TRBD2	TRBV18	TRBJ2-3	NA	TGTGCCAGCTCACCACTTCGTTCTCAGACTAGCGGCACAGATACGCAGTATTTT	CASSPLRSQTSGTDTQYF
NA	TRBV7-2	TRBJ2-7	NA	TGTGCCAGCAGCCCCCCTCAGCGGTCCTCCGAGCAGTACTTC	CASSPPQRSSEQYF
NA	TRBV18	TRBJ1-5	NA	TGTGCCAGCTCAAGCGACAGTGAATGGAGCAATCAGCCCCAGCATTTT	CASSSDSEWSNQPQHF
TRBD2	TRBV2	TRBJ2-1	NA	TGTGCCAGCAGCGATAGCGGGACCCAACTATTATACAATGAGCAGTTCTTC	CASSDSGTQLLYNEQFF
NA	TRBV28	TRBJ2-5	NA	TGTGCCAGCAGTCTATACGCCTCCGGGGAGCAGTACTTC	CASSLYASGEQYF
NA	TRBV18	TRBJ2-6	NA	TGTGCCAGCTCACCACGAAGCTCCCGGGCTGGGGCCAACGTCCTGACTTTC	CASSPRSSRAGANVLTF
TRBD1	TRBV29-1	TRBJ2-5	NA	TGCAGCGCCCGAAGTCAGGGGGTTGGGGAGACCCAGTACTTC	CSARSQGVGETQYF
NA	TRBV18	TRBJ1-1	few	TGTGCCAGCTCCCGGGGAGTGGCGAAAACTGAAGCTTTCTTT	CASSRGVAKTEAFF